Shown below are 25 T cell receptor beta chains from a single sample sequenced in a study of blood T cell repertoires in COVID-19 (TCRdb year 2020). Library prep was done by the immunoSEQ multiplex PCR assay. TCRdb mirrors the immuneACCESS table, restricted to in-frame sequences. Some clones are absent from its copies; in checked studies, under half trace to an unresolved V gene, and the reason for the others is unknown. The sample records about 270,000 clones, roughly 89% of which are singletons. The ten largest make up roughly 1.9% of the sample. The sequenced material came from PBMCs or T cells enriched from blood (not recorded which). The receptors originated from a woman in her sixties who had recovered from COVID-19.

This clone was observed a single time. This chain joins TRBV5-4 and TRBJ2-2, with TRBD1 matching over 9 bases. This CDR3 is 15 amino acids long. The junction had 11 bases not matched to a gene; V was cut back by 8 bases and J by 6 bases. The germline CDR1 and CDR2 sequences are SGHNT and YYREEE (reference sequence). CDR3 coding DNA: TGTGCCAGTAGACCGGGACAGGGAACGGCCGGGGAGCTGTTTTTT. Its translation: CASRPGQGTAGELFF.

This sequence joins TRBV29-1 and TRBJ1-1; a weak D match, TRBD1 (6 bases). Germline V CDR1 and CDR2: SQVTM, ANQGSEA. Trimming took 5 bases from V and 10 from J, leaving 11 bases between them. This CDR3 contains 10 residues. CDR3 region: CSVSTGGAFF. The CDR3, as DNA: TGCAGCGTTTCGACAGGAGGAGCTTTCTTT.

This sequence joins TRBV5-1 and TRBJ1-1; D is undetermined. The CDR3 covers 16 residues. Trimming shortened V by 4 bases and J by 0 bases, and 16 bases separated the two germline ends. CDR1 SGHRS and CDR2 YFSETQ come from the germline V gene. The CDR3 DNA follows: TGCGCCAGCAGCCTCCCCCCCGCGGGGATGAACACTGAAGCTTTCTTT. Translated, it gives CASSLPPAGMNTEAFF.

A single count supports this clone. The CDR3 bases are TGTGCCAGCAAGTCCCAGGGGGACACTGAAGCTTTCTTT. Its translation is CASKSQGDTEAFF. The gene calls are TRBV5-4 and TRBJ1-1; 7 nucleotides match TRBD1. Germline values: CDR1 SGHNT, CDR2 YYREEE (reference sequence). J lost 3 bases, V lost 6 bases, and 5 bases had no gene match. This CDR3 region has 13 residues.

This clone was detected only once. The chain couples TRBV18 to TRBJ1-1; D gene unclear. Trimming cost V 2 bases and J 6 bases, with 10 bases left between them. CDR3 length equals 13 residues. The germline V gene encodes CDR1 KGHSH and CDR2 LQKENI. CDR3 in amino acids: CASSPGSDSEAFF. CDR3 DNA sequence: TGTGCCAGCTCACCAGGGAGCGACTCTGAAGCTTTCTTT.

The chain joins TRBV28 to TRBJ2-7, with 7 bases aligning to TRBD2. CDR3 length equals 14 residues. Germline CDR1 MDHEN, CDR2 SYDVKM. J was trimmed by 3 bases and V by 6 bases; bases with no gene match: 8. Written as DNA, the CDR3 is TGTGCCAGCAGCGTCGCTTCGGGAGGCTACGAGCAGTACTTC. Protein sequence: CASSVASGGYEQYF.

In this sample, this clone turned up once. CDR3 sequence reads: CASSLDSGQPQHF. The CDR3 nucleotides are TGTGCCAGCAGCTTGGACAGTGGTCAGCCCCAGCATTTT. The chain links TRBV7-9 to TRBJ1-5; possibly TRBD1 for D (6 bases). V was clipped by 3 bases and J by 6 bases, with 9 bases between them. Per germline, CDR1 SEHNR and CDR2 FQNEAQ (reference sequence). The CDR3 extends over 13 amino acids. Full variable domain (outside the CDR3, taken from reference TRBV7-9 and TRBJ1-5): DTGVSQNPRHKITKRGQNVTFRCDPISEHNRLYWYRQTLGQGPEFLTYFQNEAQLEKSRLLSDRFSAERPKGSFSTLEIQRTEQGDSAMYLCASSLDSGQPQHFGDGTRLSIL.

The chain links TRBV12-5 to TRBJ1-2; D is unclear. The CDR3 has 11 amino acids. Germline V gene data show CDR1 as LGHNT and CDR2 as FRNRAP. Trimming removed 5 bases from V and 4 bases from J, with 5 bases in between. The CDR3 sequence is CASGPSYGYTF. The CDR3 DNA reads TGTGCTAGTGGTCCCAGCTATGGCTACACCTTC.

This chain links TRBV28 with TRBJ1-1; 11 nucleotides match TRBD1. The trim removed 3 bases at V and 8 bases at J, leaving 8 bases unmatched. The germline V gene has CDR1 MDHEN and CDR2 SYDVKM. CDR3 length: 15 residues. The CDR3 DNA reads TGTGCCAGCAGTTTCGCCGGGACAGGGGGGAAGGAAGCTTTCTTT. This sequence encodes CASSFAGTGGKEAFF.

In DNA form, the CDR3 reads TGTGCCTGTGACACAGGGGGCAATCAGCCCCAGCATTTT. Translating it yields CACDTGGNQPQHF. J is TRBJ1-5 and V is TRBV30, with 7 positions matching TRBD1. CDR1 and CDR2 from the germline V gene are GTSNPN and SVGIG (reference sequence). V was clipped by 6 bases and J by 2 bases; unmatched bases: 4. The CDR3 is 13 residues long.

This chain joins TRBV10-3 and TRBJ1-1; D not resolved. Germline values: CDR1 ENHRY, CDR2 SYGVKD. Trimming took 8 bases from V and 1 from J, leaving 8 bases between them. The CDR3 has 12 residues. The chain's CDR3 is CAICSGNTEAFF. CDR3 coding DNA: TGTGCCATCTGTAGTGGGAACACTGAAGCTTTCTTT.

The chain joins TRBV15 to TRBJ2-3, with 11 bases identical to TRBD2. The CDR3 extends over 17 amino acids. The germline gives CDR1 LNHNV, CDR2 YYDKDF (reference sequence). With V trimmed by 3 bases and J by 1 base, 6 bases remained unmatched. As DNA, the CDR3 is TGTGCCACCAGCAGCCCCCTGGGACTAGCGGGCACAGATACGCAGTATTTT. Translation: CATSSPLGLAGTDTQYF.

V is TRBV6-1 and J is TRBJ1-2, with 8 bases matching TRBD1. The germline gives CDR1 MNHNS, CDR2 SASEGT. After removal of 3 bases from V and 8 bases from J, the junction contained 2 bases not matched to a gene. The CDR3 totals 12 residues. CDR3 coding DNA: TGTGCCAGCAGTGATAGGACAGGGGGCTACACCTTC. This codes for CASSDRTGGYTF.

The V call is TRBV14, the J call TRBJ1-1; D unresolved. This CDR3 spans 14 amino acids. Trimming stripped 1 base from V and 7 bases from J, with 13 bases between. The V gene's germline CDR1 is SGHDN and CDR2 FVKESK. CDR3 bases: TGTGCCAGCAGCCAAGGTCTCAGCGGACGTGAAGCTTTCTTT. Encoded protein: CASSQGLSGREAFF.

J is TRBJ1-2 and V is TRBV19, with D possibly TRBD1 on 5 matching bases. CDR1 is LNHDA and CDR2 is SQIVND in the germline V gene (reference sequence). V was pared by 5 bases and J by 4 bases, with 14 bases between. The CDR3 is made up of 14 amino acids. CDR3 residues: CASSAAGTGYGYTF. As DNA, the CDR3 is TGTGCCAGTAGTGCGGCGGGGACCGGCTATGGCTACACCTTC.

The genes are TRBV5-1 and TRBJ1-2, with D possibly matching TRBD1 (6 bases). Looked up from germline, CDR1 is SGHRS and CDR2 is YFSETQ. V lost 4 bases to trimming and J lost 7 bases, with 14 bases between them. The CDR3 has 13 residues. CDR3 sequence: CASSILDRSGYTF. CDR3 bases: TGCGCCAGCAGCATATTAGACAGGTCTGGCTACACCTTC.

The V and J genes are TRBV6-5 and TRBJ2-1; 10 bases match TRBD2. Germline V CDR1 and CDR2: MNHEY, SVGAGI. The CDR3 is 16 residues long. With 4 bases clipped from V and 7 bases from J, the junction kept 10 bases outside the gene matches. CDR3 in amino acids: CASSSRPLAGENEQFF. The DNA for the CDR3 is TGTGCCAGCAGTTCCCGGCCCCTAGCGGGGGAGAATGAGCAGTTCTTC.

This clone is a singleton in its sample. The rearrangement joins TRBV29-1 to TRBJ2-4, with D possibly matching TRBD2 (6 bases). There are 17 residues in the CDR3. Germline lookup yields CDR1 SQVTM and CDR2 ANQGSEA. Trimming took off 6 bases at V and 1 base at J, with 22 bases between the two ends. CDR3 residues: CSVSARAGTVAKNIQYF. The CDR3 coding sequence is TGCAGCGTCTCCGCCCGAGCGGGTACGGTGGCCAAAAACATTCAGTACTTC. The full variable domain, with the rest looked up from reference TRBV29-1 and TRBJ2-4, is SAVISQKPSRDICQRGTSLTIQCQVDSQVTMMFWYRQQPGQSLTLIATANQGSEATYESGFVIDKFPISRPNLTFSTLTVSNMSPEDSSIYLCSVSARAGTVAKNIQYFGAGTRLSVL.

This clone appeared a single time. This chain links TRBV19 with TRBJ1-1; 8 nucleotides align to TRBD1. The trim removed 8 bases at V and 1 base at J, leaving 6 bases unmatched. Germline CDR1 reads LNHDA; CDR2 reads SQIVND (reference sequence). The CDR3 contains 14 residues. CDR3 nucleotides: TGTGCCAGTGACCCAGGGGGCACGAACACTGAAGCTTTCTTT. Translated: CASDPGGTNTEAFF.

The V gene is TRBV11-2, the J gene TRBJ2-1, with 8 bases matching TRBD2. With V trimmed by 5 bases and J by 7 bases, 1 base remained unmatched. CDR1 and CDR2 from the germline V gene are SGHAT and FQNNGV. The CDR3 covers 12 residues. CDR3 region: CASSREGNEQFF. The CDR3 nucleotides are TGTGCCAGCAGCCGGGAGGGGAATGAGCAGTTCTTC. The entire variable domain, with the rest obtained from reference TRBV11-2 and TRBJ2-1, is as follows: EAGVAQSPRYKIIEKRQSVAFWCNPISGHATLYWYQQILGQGPKLLIQFQNNGVVDDSQLPKDRFSAERLKGVDSTLKIQPAKLEDSAVYLCASSREGNEQFFGPGTRLTVL.

The CDR3 protein is CASSTRPGQTATNEKLFF. Written as DNA, the CDR3 is TGTGCCAGCAGCACAAGGCCGGGACAGACTGCAACTAATGAAAAACTGTTTTTT. The chain joins TRBV7-8 to TRBJ1-4; the match to TRBD1 covers 7 bases. Per the germline V gene, CDR1 is SGHVS and CDR2 is FQNEAQ. The trim removed 5 bases at V and 0 bases at J, leaving 12 bases unmatched. The CDR3 contains 18 residues.

The chain uses TRBV4-1 and TRBJ1-1, with 7 bases aligning to TRBD1. Germline CDR1 is MGHRA and CDR2 is YSYEKL. V lost 1 base to trimming and J lost 5 bases; unmatched junction nucleotides: 13. This CDR3 has 17 residues. The CDR3 sequence: CASSQGYTDRVGTEAFF. The CDR3 bases are TGCGCCAGCAGCCAAGGGTACACTGACAGGGTAGGGACTGAAGCTTTCTTT.

The gene calls are TRBV28 and TRBJ1-1, with 8 bases that match TRBD1. This CDR3 is 17 amino acids long. V trimming: 5 bases; J trimming: 1 base; junction bases outside the gene matches: 12. From germline, CDR1 is MDHEN and CDR2 SYDVKM. CDR3 amino acids: CASSDRTGKDWNTEAFF. The CDR3 DNA reads TGTGCCAGCAGTGATAGGACAGGGAAGGACTGGAACACTGAAGCTTTCTTT.

This sequence joins TRBV7-9 and TRBJ2-7, with D possibly being TRBD2 (6 bases). Germline V gene lookup returns CDR1 SEHNR and CDR2 FQNEAQ (reference sequence). The CDR3 loop spans 13 amino acids. The V and J ends lost 5 bases and 7 bases respectively, with 15 bases between them. The CDR3 here is CASSEDWDWEQYF. The CDR3 DNA sequence: TGTGCCAGCAGCGAGGACTGGGACTGGGAGCAGTACTTC.

The J gene is TRBJ1-5, the V gene TRBV5-1, with 7 bases aligning to TRBD1. Looked up from germline, CDR1 is SGHRS and CDR2 is YFSETQ. The CDR3 extends over 15 amino acids. Germline trimming cut 4 bases from V and 5 bases from J; bases unmatched to any gene: 9. The CDR3 nucleotides read TGCGCCAGCAGCCCTTCGACAGGGCTACATCAGCCCCAGCATTTT. This codes for CASSPSTGLHQPQHF.